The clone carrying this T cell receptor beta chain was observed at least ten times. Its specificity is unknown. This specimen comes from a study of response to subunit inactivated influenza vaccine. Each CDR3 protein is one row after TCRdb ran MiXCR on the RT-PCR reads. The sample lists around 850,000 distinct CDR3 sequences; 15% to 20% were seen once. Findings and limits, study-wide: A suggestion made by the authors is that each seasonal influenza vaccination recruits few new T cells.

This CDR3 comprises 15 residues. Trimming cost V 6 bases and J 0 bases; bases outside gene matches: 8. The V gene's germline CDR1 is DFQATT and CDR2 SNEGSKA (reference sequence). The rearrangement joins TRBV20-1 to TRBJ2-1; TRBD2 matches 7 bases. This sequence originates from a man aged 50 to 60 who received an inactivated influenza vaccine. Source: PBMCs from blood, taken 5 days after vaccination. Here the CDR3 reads CSALGGESSYNEQFF. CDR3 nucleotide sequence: TGCAGTGCCCTGGGGGGGGAGAGCTCCTACAATGAGCAGTTCTTC.